The 3 T cell receptor beta chains below all came from one sample that was sequenced in a study of post-analysis software for immune sequencing data. Antigen specificity for these receptors is unknown. cDNA libraries for TCR beta contained unique molecular identifiers. From the PCR reads, TCRdb called clonotypes with MiXCR, one entry per CDR3 protein. The profile shows about 430,000 distinct CDR3 sequences, less than 40% of them singletons. Study-wide findings and caveats: Controls showed lower frequencies than patients for five TRBV segments, and TRBV5-6, TRBV5-1 and TRBV20-1 were among these.

Sequenced material: blood. The receptors were gathered from a girl aged 2 to 9 with multiple sclerosis.

The CDR3 nucleotides read TGCGCCAGCAGCTTGGGAGGGCAGGGGTATTCACCCCTCCACTTT. It specifies CASSLGGQGYSPLHF. This chain links TRBV5-1 with TRBJ1-6, with D possibly TRBD1 on 6 matching bases. Trimming pared 0 bases from V and 8 bases from J, leaving 12 bases between. The germline gives CDR1 SGHRS, CDR2 YFSETQ. The CDR3 runs 15 residues.

This chain links TRBV20-1 with TRBJ2-7; a possible D gene is TRBD1 (5 bases). The ends were cut back, 0 bases at V and 2 bases at J, with 8 bases in the middle. This CDR3 is built from 13 residues. CDR1 and CDR2 from the germline V gene are DFQATT and SNEGSKA (reference sequence). The chain's CDR3 is CSARDAGTYEQYF. The CDR3 nucleotides are TGCAGTGCTAGAGACGCAGGGACCTACGAGCAGTACTTC.

This clonotype was found a few times. The chain combines TRBV20-1 with TRBJ2-1; D is possibly TRBD2 (5 bases). The CDR3 consists of 14 residues. Germline assignment: CDR1 DFQATT and CDR2 SNEGSKA (reference sequence). The V gene lost 6 bases and the J gene lost 7 bases, with 19 bases spanning the gap. The CDR3 protein is CSAPPRLERNEQFF. CDR3 nucleotide sequence: TGCAGTGCCCCTCCTCGACTTGAGCGGAATGAGCAGTTCTTC.